What follows are 22 T cell receptor beta chains derived from one specimen sequenced in a study of spatial heterogeneity in lung cancer. Study conclusions and caveats: It was found that expanded intratumoral alpha and beta TCR counts tracked tumor mutation counts.

Regarding time point: sample taken at primary tumor resection. Antigens of these TCRs are unknown. TCRdb processed the 5' RACE reads anew with MiXCR; each CDR3 protein has one entry. The table shows roughly 19,000 distinct CDR3 sequences, with 5.8% occurring only once. The sequencing used lung tumor tissue, collected at surgery. Receptors originate from a female donor with early-stage non-small cell lung cancer.

By share, this clonotype counts as medium-sized (0.01 to 0.1%). Since the library was made to target alpha chains, this beta chain is a stray read and its abundance is not meaningful. The rearrangement links TRBV6-1 to TRBJ2-2, with D unclear. CDR3 length: 15 amino acids. Looked up from germline, CDR1 is MNHNS and CDR2 is SASEGT. Trimming removed 2 bases at V and 1 base at J, with 8 bases between. The CDR3 DNA follows: TGTGCCAGCAGTGAATGGGCAGAGAACACCGGGGAGCTGTTTTTT. As protein: CASSEWAENTGELFF.

A few counts support this clonotype. A library made for alpha chains picked up this beta chain off target, so its size means little. The rearrangement links TRBV6-1 to TRBJ1-2; D is ambiguous. Germline-derived CDR1 and CDR2 are MNHNS and SASEGT. The CDR3 runs to 13 residues. V lost 6 bases and J lost 3, with 11 bases in between. CDR3 DNA sequence: TGTGCCAGCAGCTACGGAGGAGACTATGGCTACACCTTC. Protein sequence: CASSYGGDYGYTF.

This clonotype was observed many times. The library was designed around alpha chains, so this beta chain is a stray read whose abundance carries little weight. The V and J genes are TRBV11-2 and TRBJ2-1, with TRBD2 matching 10 bases. With 3 bases clipped from V and 10 bases from J, the junction kept 3 bases outside the gene matches. The CDR3 runs to 13 residues. Per germline, CDR1 SGHAT and CDR2 FQNNGV. In nucleotides, the CDR3 is TGTGCCAGCAGCTTGGGTAGCGGGAGGGAGCAGTTCTTC. It specifies CASSLGSGREQFF.

In this sample, this clonotype turned up many times. Within a library made for alpha chains, this beta chain is off target, and its count is uninformative. The chain uses TRBV7-2 and TRBJ2-1, with 10 nucleotides matching TRBD2. J gave up 4 bases and V 1 base, and 7 bases lay outside the gene matches. Germline V lookup: CDR1 SGHTA, CDR2 FQGNSA. The CDR3 is 17 amino acids. The CDR3 region is CASSLDPTSGTYNEQFF. The DNA of the CDR3 is TGTGCCAGCAGCTTAGACCCTACTAGCGGGACTTACAATGAGCAGTTCTTC.

The sample holds many counts of this clonotype. Being off target in a library aimed at alpha chains, this beta chain has a size of little meaning. The chain is built from TRBV20-1 and TRBJ2-7; 11 bases line up with TRBD2. The CDR3 length is 13 residues. Trimming took 6 bases from V and 0 from J; bases not matched to a gene: 1. CDR1 is DFQATT and CDR2 is SNEGSKA in the germline V gene (reference sequence). This CDR3 is CSAGTSGSYEQYF. CDR3 DNA: TGCAGTGCCGGGACTAGCGGCTCCTACGAGCAGTACTTC.

This clonotype was picked up many times. This beta chain represents an off-target read in a library built for alpha chains; its size is of limited meaning. The rearrangement links TRBV6-6 to TRBJ1-2; D may be TRBD1 (6 bases). V was pared by 7 bases and J by 7 bases, with 25 bases between. The CDR3 is 16 amino acids. Per germline, CDR1 MNHNY and CDR2 SVGAGI (reference sequence). The CDR3 is CASTSPLGGAGAGYTF. CDR3 in DNA: TGTGCCAGCACATCCCCGCTGGGAGGGGCAGGGGCTGGCTACACCTTC.

This clonotype was found many times. As an off-target read in a library built for alpha chains, this beta chain has a frequency of little significance. V and J are TRBV6-5 and TRBJ1-1; D remains ambiguous. The V gene's germline CDR1 is MNHEY and CDR2 SVGAGI. This CDR3 has 17 amino acids. Between the trimmed V and J ends, which lost 0 bases and 4 bases, there was a span of 18 bases. The CDR3 loop is CASSYSIAPGRGTEAFF. The CDR3 DNA reads as TGTGCCAGCAGTTACTCGATTGCCCCGGGGAGAGGCACTGAAGCTTTCTTT.

This clonotype was observed at least ten times. Because this beta chain is a stray read in a library intended to capture alpha chains, its abundance should not be given much weight. The chain is built from TRBV2 and TRBJ2-4, with D possibly TRBD2 on 5 matching bases. The CDR3 runs to 17 residues. Germline assignment: CDR1 SNHLY and CDR2 FYNNEI. V dropped 2 bases and J dropped 3 bases, with 17 bases sitting between them. The CDR3: CASSERSGYFGKNIQYF. DNA for the CDR3: TGTGCCAGCAGTGAAAGGTCGGGGTATTTCGGCAAAAACATTCAGTACTTC.

This clonotype was observed many times. In a library made to pick up alpha chains, this beta chain is a stray read with a size that means little. The J gene is TRBJ2-2, the V gene TRBV19, with D possibly being TRBD2 (6 bases). The germline V gene encodes CDR1 LNHDA and CDR2 SQIVND (reference sequence). The ends were cut back, 0 bases at V and 5 bases at J, with 13 bases in the middle. The CDR3 is 16 amino acids. In DNA, the CDR3 is TGTGCCAGTAGTATAGAGATGGGACTCCTAACCGGGGAGCTGTTTTTT. Translation gives CASSIEMGLLTGELFF.

This clonotype was counted many times. Found in a library prepared for alpha chains, this beta chain is an off-target read, and its abundance has little meaning. J is TRBJ2-1 and V is TRBV20-1; D not certain. The CDR3 has 13 amino acids. Trimming shortened V by 1 base and J by 10 bases, and 14 bases separated the two germline ends. Germline lookup yields CDR1 DFQATT and CDR2 SNEGSKA (reference sequence). The CDR3 sequence: CSARGDNYLEQFF. CDR3 bases: TGCAGTGCTAGAGGCGACAACTACTTGGAGCAGTTCTTC.

At least ten counts were recorded for this clonotype. As an off-target read in a library built for alpha chains, this beta chain has a frequency of little significance. The gene calls are TRBV28 and TRBJ1-5, with D perhaps TRBD1 (5 bases). The CDR3 has 15 amino acids. The V end was cut by 5 bases, the J end by 5 bases, with 16 bases between. From germline, CDR1 is MDHEN and CDR2 SYDVKM. The CDR3 protein is CASSPPGGFDQPQHF. CDR3 DNA: TGTGCCAGCAGTCCCCCCGGGGGGTTCGATCAGCCCCAGCATTTT.

This clonotype was recorded at least ten times. Within a library made for alpha chains, this beta chain is off target, and its count is uninformative. The chain is built from TRBV11-2 and TRBJ2-5; TRBD1 agrees at 7 bases. The ends lost 1 base at V and 5 bases at J; junction bases unmatched: 7. CDR1 and CDR2 (germline): SGHAT, FQNNGV. This CDR3 has 15 amino acids. CDR3 residues: CASSLGDRLPETQYF. CDR3 bases: TGTGCCAGCAGCTTAGGGGACAGACTACCGGAGACCCAGTACTTC. Supplemented by reference TRBV11-2 and TRBJ2-5, the full variable domain reads EAGVAQSPRYKIIEKRQSVAFWCNPISGHATLYWYQQILGQGPKLLIQFQNNGVVDDSQLPKDRFSAERLKGVDSTLKIQPAKLEDSAVYLCASSLGDRLPETQYFGPGTRLLVL.

This clonotype was observed many times. This beta chain lies outside the target of a library built for alpha chains; its clone size means little. The chain couples TRBV19 to TRBJ2-3; D is possibly TRBD2 (5 bases). This CDR3 is built from 15 residues. Germline V lookup: CDR1 LNHDA, CDR2 SQIVND (reference sequence). The V gene lost 5 bases and the J gene lost 5 bases, with 17 bases spanning the gap. CDR3 nucleotide sequence: TGTGCCAGTAGTGCCCTCAGCCGGGAAGGAGATACGCAGTATTTT. Protein product: CASSALSREGDTQYF.

This clonotype was recorded at least ten times. Because this beta chain is a stray read in a library intended to capture alpha chains, its abundance should not be given much weight. The V gene is TRBV7-2, the J gene TRBJ1-4; possible D gene TRBD1, 6 bases. The V gene's germline CDR1 is SGHTA and CDR2 FQGNSA. CDR3 size: 15 residues. The ends were cut back, 4 bases at V and 5 bases at J, with 14 bases in the middle. CDR3 nucleotides: TGTGCCAGCAGCTCTCAGGGGTCCCACAATGAAAAACTGTTTTTT. Encoded protein: CASSSQGSHNEKLFF.

This clonotype was seen a handful of times. This beta chain is an off-target read within a library intended for alpha chains, so its frequency means little. Here the CDR3 DNA reads TGTGCCAGCAGCTTCCCCCCCCGGGACAGGGGGCTGAATGAGCAGTTCTTC. This translates into CASSFPPRDRGLNEQFF. V gene TRBV7-3 combines with J gene TRBJ2-1, with 12 bases lining up with TRBD1. The CDR3 is 17 residues long. V dropped 3 bases and J dropped 7; count of bases not matched to a gene: 10. Germline V gene sequence: CDR1 SGHTA, CDR2 FQGTGA.

This clonotype was picked up many times. Found in a library prepared for alpha chains, this beta chain is an off-target read, and its abundance has little meaning. J is TRBJ1-5 and V is TRBV4-2, with 8 bases aligning to TRBD1. CDR3 length equals 15 residues. Germline V gene lookup returns CDR1 LGHNA and CDR2 YNFKEQ. Losses at the gene ends were 0 bases for V and 4 bases for J; bases not matched to a gene: 2. CDR3 protein: CASSQEWTGNQPQHF. The CDR3 DNA reads as TGTGCCAGCAGCCAAGAGTGGACAGGGAATCAGCCCCAGCATTTT.

About this clonotype itself: A library prepared for alpha chains yielded this beta chain as an off-target read; its size is of little meaning. V gene TRBV18 combines with J gene TRBJ2-5, with 13 bases aligning to TRBD2. Germline assignment: CDR1 KGHSH and CDR2 LQKENI. V lost 3 bases, J lost 5 bases, and 6 bases stayed unmatched. The CDR3 is 16 residues long. This CDR3 is CASSPDGLAGEETQYF. CDR3 DNA: TGTGCCAGCTCACCTGATGGACTAGCGGGAGAGGAGACCCAGTACTTC.

There are many counts of this clonotype. A library made for alpha chains picked up this beta chain off target, so its size means little. J is TRBJ1-4 and V is TRBV7-8; D may be TRBD1 (5 bases). CDR3 length: 15 amino acids. V lost 3 bases, J lost 4 bases, and 12 bases lay in between. Germline lookup yields CDR1 SGHVS and CDR2 FQNEAQ. For the CDR3, the DNA is TGTGCCAGCAGCTTCTCAGGGCAGGTTAATGAAAAACTGTTTTTT. It codes for CASSFSGQVNEKLFF.

This clonotype was detected many times. Since the library was made to target alpha chains, this beta chain is a stray read and its abundance is not meaningful. The genes are TRBV24-1 and TRBJ2-1; TRBD2 aligns across 9 bases. CDR1 is KGHDR and CDR2 is SFDVKD in the germline V gene. V gave up 4 bases and J gave up 2 bases; unmatched junction bases: 5. This CDR3 is built from 16 residues. Here the CDR3 reads CATSDKTSGAYNEQFF. The CDR3 DNA reads as TGTGCCACCAGTGACAAGACTAGCGGAGCCTACAATGAGCAGTTCTTC.

This clonotype was detected ten times or more. Since the library was made to target alpha chains, this beta chain is a stray read and its abundance is not meaningful. The chain is built from TRBV5-1 and TRBJ2-1; 15 bases map to TRBD2. The V segment lost 4 bases and the J segment 8 bases; nucleotides outside the gene matches: 7. This CDR3 is built from 16 residues. The germline CDR1 and CDR2 sequences are SGHRS and YFSETQ. CDR3 bases: TGCGCCAGCAGCCCAGGGACTAGCGGGAGGTATGATGAGCAGTTCTTC. This gives the protein CASSPGTSGRYDEQFF.

This clonotype was found many times. Since the library was made to target alpha chains, this beta chain is a stray read and its abundance is not meaningful. V gene TRBV2 combines with J gene TRBJ2-2; 7 nucleotides line up with TRBD2. CDR1 and CDR2 (germline): SNHLY, FYNNEI. This CDR3 contains 14 residues. V lost 5 bases, J lost 4 bases, and 4 bases stayed unmatched. The CDR3 region has the DNA TGTGCCAGCAGTCCTAGCGGAATCACCGGGGAGCTGTTTTTT. This codes for CASSPSGITGELFF.

This clonotype has a count of ten or more. This beta chain is off target for a library built for alpha chains, so its abundance means little. This rearrangement joins TRBV5-1 to TRBJ2-1, with 10 bases identical to TRBD2. Per the germline V gene, CDR1 is SGHRS and CDR2 is YFSETQ. The CDR3 consists of 16 residues. V was pared by 4 bases and J by 3 bases, with 7 bases of the junction left unmatched. The CDR3 sequence: CASSPGASGGYNEQFF. The DNA for the CDR3 is TGCGCCAGCAGCCCCGGGGCTAGCGGGGGCTACAATGAGCAGTTCTTC.